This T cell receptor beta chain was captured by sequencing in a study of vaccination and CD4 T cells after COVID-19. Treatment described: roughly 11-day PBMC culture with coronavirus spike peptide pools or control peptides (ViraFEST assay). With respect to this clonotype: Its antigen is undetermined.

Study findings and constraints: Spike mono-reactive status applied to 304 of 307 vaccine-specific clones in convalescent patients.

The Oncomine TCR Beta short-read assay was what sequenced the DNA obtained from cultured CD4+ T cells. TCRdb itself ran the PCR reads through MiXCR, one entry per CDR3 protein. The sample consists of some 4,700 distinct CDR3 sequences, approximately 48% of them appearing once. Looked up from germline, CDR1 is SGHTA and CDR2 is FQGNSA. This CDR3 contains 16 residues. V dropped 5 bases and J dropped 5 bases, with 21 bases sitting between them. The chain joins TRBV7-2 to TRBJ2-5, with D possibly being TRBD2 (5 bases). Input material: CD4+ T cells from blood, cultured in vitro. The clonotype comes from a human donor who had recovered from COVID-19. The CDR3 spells CASSPFGGWAGETQYF. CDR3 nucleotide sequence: TGTGCCAGCAGCCCTTTCGGAGGTTGGGCTGGGGAGACCCAGTACTTC.